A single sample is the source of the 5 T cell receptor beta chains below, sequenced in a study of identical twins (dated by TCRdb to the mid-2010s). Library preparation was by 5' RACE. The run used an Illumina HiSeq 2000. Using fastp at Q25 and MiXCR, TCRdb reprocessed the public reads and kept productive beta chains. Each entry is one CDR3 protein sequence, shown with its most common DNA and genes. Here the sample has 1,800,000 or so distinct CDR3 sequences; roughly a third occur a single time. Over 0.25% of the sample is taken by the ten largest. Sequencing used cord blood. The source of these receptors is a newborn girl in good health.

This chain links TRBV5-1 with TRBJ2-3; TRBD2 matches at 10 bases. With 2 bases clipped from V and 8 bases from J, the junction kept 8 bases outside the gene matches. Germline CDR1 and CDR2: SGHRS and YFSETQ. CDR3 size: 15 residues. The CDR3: CASSFPAGGQFTQYF. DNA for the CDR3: TGCGCCAGCAGCTTTCCAGCGGGGGGGCAGTTTACGCAGTATTTT. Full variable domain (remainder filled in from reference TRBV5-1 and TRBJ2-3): KAGVTQTPRYLIKTRGQQVTLSCSPISGHRSVSWYQQTPGQGLQFLFEYFSETQRNKGNFPGRFSGRQFSNSRSEMNVSTLELGDSALYLCASSFPAGGQFTQYFGPGTRLTVL.

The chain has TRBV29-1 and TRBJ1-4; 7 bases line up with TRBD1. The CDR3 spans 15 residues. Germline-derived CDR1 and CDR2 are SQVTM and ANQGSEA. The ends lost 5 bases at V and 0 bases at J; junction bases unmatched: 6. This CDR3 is CSVKWTGTTNEKLFF. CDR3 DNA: TGCAGCGTTAAGTGGACAGGAACAACTAATGAAAAACTGTTTTTT.

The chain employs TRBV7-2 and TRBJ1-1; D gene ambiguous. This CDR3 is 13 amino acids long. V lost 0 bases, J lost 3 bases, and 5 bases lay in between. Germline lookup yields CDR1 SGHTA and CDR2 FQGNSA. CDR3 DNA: TGTGCCAGCAGCTTAGCCCCCCACACTGAAGCTTTCTTT. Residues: CASSLAPHTEAFF.

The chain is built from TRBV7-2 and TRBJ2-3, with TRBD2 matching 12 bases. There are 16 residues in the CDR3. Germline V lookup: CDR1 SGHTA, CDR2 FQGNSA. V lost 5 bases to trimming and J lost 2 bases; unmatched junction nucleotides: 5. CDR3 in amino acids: CASSARLAGATDTQYF. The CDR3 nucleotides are TGTGCCAGCAGCGCCCGACTAGCGGGGGCCACAGATACGCAGTATTTT.

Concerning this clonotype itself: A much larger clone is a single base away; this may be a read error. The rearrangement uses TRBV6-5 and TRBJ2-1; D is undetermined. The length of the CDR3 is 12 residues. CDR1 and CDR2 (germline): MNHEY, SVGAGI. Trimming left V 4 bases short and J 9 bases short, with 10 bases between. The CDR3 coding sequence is TGTGCCAGCAGTTCGCTATCGGGTGAGCAGTTCTTC. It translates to CASSSLSGEQFF.